The T cell receptor beta chain described here comes from a study of identifying expanded T cells in peripheral blood. Measured with immunoSEQ multiplex PCR; TCRdb has only the in-frame clones, and not every one. Of more than 85,000 clones in the sample, around 89% are singletons; the top ten hold 13% to 15%. Germline CDR1 is SGHAT and CDR2 is FQNNGV. CDR3 size: 15 residues. The V end was cut by 2 bases, the J end by 7 bases, with 14 bases between. During the collection period, no donor immune events like infections were recorded. Sequences were obtained from blood. The clonotype originates from a person between 18 and 70 years old in good health. The chain uses TRBV11-2 and TRBJ1-4, with D possibly TRBD1 on 5 matching bases. CDR3: CASSLNPGDVEKLFF. CDR3 DNA: TGTGCCAGCAGCTTAAATCCTGGGGACGTTGAAAAACTGTTTTTT.